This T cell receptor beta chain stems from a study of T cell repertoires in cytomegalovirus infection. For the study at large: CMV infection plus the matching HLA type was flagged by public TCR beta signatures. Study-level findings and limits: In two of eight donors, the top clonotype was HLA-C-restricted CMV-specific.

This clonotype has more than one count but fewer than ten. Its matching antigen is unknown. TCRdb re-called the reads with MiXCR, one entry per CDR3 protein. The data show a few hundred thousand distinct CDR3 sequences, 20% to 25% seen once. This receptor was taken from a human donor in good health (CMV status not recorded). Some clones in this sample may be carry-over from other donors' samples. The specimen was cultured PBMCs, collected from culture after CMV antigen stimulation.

The CDR3 nucleotides read TGTGCCAGCAGCTTGGGGCGTCTCAGGGAGCAGTTCTTC. Protein sequence: CASSLGRLREQFF. The genes are TRBV5-6 and TRBJ2-1; D gene uncertain. Germline values: CDR1 SGHDT, CDR2 YYEEEE. CDR3 length: 13 residues. Deletions cut 0 bases from V and 10 bases from J, with 11 bases between.